Listed below are T cell receptor beta chains from one sample, sequenced in a study of T cells in Graves' hyperthyroidism and ophthalmopathy. TCRdb reprocessed the multiplex PCR reads via MiXCR and lists one record per CDR3 protein. The sample contains 240,000 or so distinct CDR3 sequences, about a sixth of which appear only once. The specimen sequenced was blood. These receptors were obtained from a woman aged 18-29 years with Graves' ophthalmopathy. Both conserved end residues are part of each CDR3. A D gene is named only where the DNA matches it firmly. A clone size is listed for some rows: how often the clone was seen (once, few, many), or a class if it is expanded.

size	V	J	D	DNA	CDR3
many	TRBV27	TRBJ2-1	NA	TGTGCCAGCAGTCATCAGGGACATGAGCAGTTCTTC	CASSHQGHEQFF
many	TRBV7-3	TRBJ1-1	NA	TGTGCCAGCAGCCAACTTGGGGGGCAAGCTTTCTTT	CASSQLGGQAFF
NA	TRBV12-3/TRBV12-4	TRBJ2-2	NA	TGTGCCAGCAGTCCAACCACTAGTTCCACCGGGGAGCTGTTTTTT	CASSPTTSSTGELFF
many	TRBV9	TRBJ2-5	NA	TGTGCCAGCAGCCCGCGTGTCCTAGAGACCCAGTACTTC	CASSPRVLETQYF
NA	TRBV20-1	TRBJ2-5	TRBD2	TGCAGTGCTCTGGGACTAGCGGGCCCGTACCAAGAGACCCAGTACTTC	CSALGLAGPYQETQYF
NA	TRBV28	TRBJ2-3	TRBD2	TGTGCCAGCAGGGAACGACTAGCGGGGGCCACCACAGATACGCAGTATTTT	CASRERLAGATTDTQYF
many	TRBV7-8	TRBJ1-3	TRBD1	TGTGCCAGCAGCTCAGGGACAGGGGGAATCTCTGGAAACACCATATATTTT	CASSSGTGGISGNTIYF
many	TRBV2	TRBJ2-7	NA	TGTGCCAGCAGTGTTCCTGAATGGGAGCAGTACTTC	CASSVPEWEQYF
NA	TRBV20-1	TRBJ2-4	NA	TGCAGTGCTAGAGATTTTTGGGTCGTTATTTTATGGGGCAAAAACATTCAGTACTTC	CSARDFWVVILWGKNIQYF
many	TRBV4-1	TRBJ2-7	NA	TGCGCCAGCAGCCAAGAGGATTTTCTAGGGGGAACCTACGAGCAGTACTTC	CASSQEDFLGGTYEQYF
many	TRBV9	TRBJ1-2	NA	TGTGCCAGCAGCGTAGAAGCAGGTTATGTCTATGGCTACACCTTC	CASSVEAGYVYGYTF
many	TRBV12-3/TRBV12-4	TRBJ2-5	NA	TGTGCCAGCAACATTCTAGCGAACCAAGAGACCCAGTACTTC	CASNILANQETQYF
few	TRBV9	TRBJ1-1	TRBD1	TGTGCCAGCACCGCGGGGGTTGACAGGGGGCGGGTAGCTTTCTTT	CASTAGVDRGRVAFF
many	TRBV24-1	TRBJ2-2	NA	TGTGCCACCAGTCGTGGGGGGGCCACCGGGGAGCTGTTTTTT	CATSRGGATGELFF
few	TRBV29-1	TRBJ2-5	TRBD1	TGCAGCGTTACAGGGGGCGCGGGGGAGACCCAGTACTTC	CSVTGGAGETQYF
many	TRBV3-1	TRBJ1-1	NA	TGTGCCAGCAGCCATCAGTCTGAAGCTTTCTTT	CASSHQSEAFF
few	TRBV6-2/TRBV6-3	TRBJ2-5	TRBD1	TGTGCCAGCAGTGACCCGGACAGGGGGCGGGAGACCCAGTACTTC	CASSDPDRGRETQYF
many	TRBV28	TRBJ1-1	TRBD1	TGTGCCAGCAGCCAGGACAGGGGTGTGGTGGGAACTGAAGCTTTCTTT	CASSQDRGVVGTEAFF
many	TRBV20-1	TRBJ2-3	TRBD2	TGCAGTGGAAGTAGGGACGGCTGGAGCGGGGAAGATACGCAGTATTTT	CSGSRDGWSGEDTQYF
many	TRBV27	TRBJ2-1	NA	TGTGCCAGCAGTTTAGGGACGCCTCCAAATGCCCAGTTCTTC	CASSLGTPPNAQFF
many	TRBV27	TRBJ2-7	NA	TGTGCCAGCAGTCAGCTTCTAGGGAGCACCTACGAGCAGTACTTC	CASSQLLGSTYEQYF
many	TRBV11-3	TRBJ2-2	TRBD2	TGTGCCAGCAGCTTAATTAGCGGGCCAACGAACACCGGGGAGCTGTTTTTT	CASSLISGPTNTGELFF
many	TRBV6-1	TRBJ1-2	NA	TGTGCCAGCAAGCAGGAAGCGACCTATGGCTACACCTTC	CASKQEATYGYTF
many	TRBV3-1	TRBJ2-1	TRBD2	TGTGCCAGCAGCCAAGGATGGGGGGGATTCTCCTACAATGAGCAGTTCTTC	CASSQGWGGFSYNEQFF
many	TRBV6-2/TRBV6-3	TRBJ2-7	NA	TGTGCCAGCACTTACGGCAGGGAGACAGCCTACGAGCAGTACTTC	CASTYGRETAYEQYF
many	TRBV28	TRBJ2-1	NA	TGTGCCAGCGACCGGGACCGGGATGAGCAGTTCTTC	CASDRDRDEQFF
many	TRBV2	TRBJ2-1	TRBD2	TGTGCCAGCAGTCTCCCCGGCGGGAGGGTGAGCTCCTACAATGAGCAGTTCTTC	CASSLPGGRVSSYNEQFF
many	TRBV27	TRBJ1-6	NA	TGTGCCAGCAGTTTATCCGGGGTGGGGTCACCCCTCCACTTT	CASSLSGVGSPLHF
many	TRBV6-5	TRBJ1-6	NA	TGTGCCAGCAGTTACCTCCGGGAGTCCACACCCCTCCACTTT	CASSYLRESTPLHF
many	TRBV7-9	TRBJ1-3	NA	TGTGCCAGCAGCTTAGGGAATACGCGAAACACCATATATTTT	CASSLGNTRNTIYF
many	TRBV6-1	TRBJ2-3	NA	TGTGCCAGCAGTCTCAGGGAATTTCAGAACACAGATACGCAGTATTTT	CASSLREFQNTDTQYF
many	TRBV3-1	TRBJ2-1	TRBD1	TGTGCCATCGACGCGGGGACAGGGAGCTCCTACAATGAGCAGTTCTTC	CAIDAGTGSSYNEQFF
NA	TRBV19	TRBJ1-5	TRBD1	TGTGCCAGTAGTATCCAAACAGGGGGCAGGCAGCCCCAGCATTTT	CASSIQTGGRQPQHF
few	TRBV20-1	TRBJ1-2	NA	TGCAGTGCTAGAAGGGGAAGGGAAGGCTACACCTTC	CSARRGREGYTF
many	TRBV18	TRBJ2-7	NA	TGTGCCAGCTCTCGCTCGGACACCCGCGAGCAGTACTTC	CASSRSDTREQYF
many	TRBV2	TRBJ1-2	NA	TGTGCCAGCAGTGAAGTCTTGCAGGATGGCTACACCTTC	CASSEVLQDGYTF
many	TRBV5-1	TRBJ2-1	NA	TGCGCCAGCAGTCGAGACACTAGCTCCTACAATGAGCAGTTCTTC	CASSRDTSSYNEQFF
many	TRBV3-1	TRBJ1-2	TRBD1	TGTGCCAGCAGCTCCACAGGGGTTTACTATGGCTACACCTTC	CASSSTGVYYGYTF
many	TRBV5-1	TRBJ2-3	TRBD1	TGCGCCAGCAGCTTATACTACTTCCCGGGACAGGGGGCAGATACGCAGTATTTT	CASSLYYFPGQGADTQYF
few	TRBV28	TRBJ2-7	NA	TGTGCCAGCAGGGGGAATCCCGGCCCTCACTACGAGCAGTACTTC	CASRGNPGPHYEQYF
many	TRBV19	TRBJ2-2	TRBD2	TGTGCCAGTAGTTCACCCGGACTAGCGGGGGAACCGGGTGACGGGGAGCTGTTTTTT	CASSSPGLAGEPGDGELFF
few	TRBV6-2/TRBV6-3	TRBJ2-1	NA	TGTGCCAGCAGCAAGACAAGGCTCTCCTACAATGAGCAGTTCTTC	CASSKTRLSYNEQFF
many	TRBV14	TRBJ2-3	TRBD2	TGTGCCAGCAGCCAAGAAATTCTGTCAGGGAGGGGCACAGATACGCAGTATTTT	CASSQEILSGRGTDTQYF
many	TRBV27	TRBJ1-1	NA	TGTGCCAGCAGTTTATTGGCAGGTCCTGGTACTGAAGCTTTCTTT	CASSLLAGPGTEAFF
NA	TRBV28	TRBJ2-1	TRBD2	TGTGCCAGCAACCCAACGGTGAGGACTAGCGGGAGGGCGGTTGAGCAGTTCTTC	CASNPTVRTSGRAVEQFF
few	TRBV5-1	TRBJ2-1	TRBD1	TGCGCCAGCAGCTTGTTAGGGACAGGGACCCACAATGAGCAGTTCTTC	CASSLLGTGTHNEQFF
many	TRBV5-1	TRBJ2-2	NA	TGCGCCAGCAGCTTGGAACAGGCGAACACCGGGGAGCTGTTTTTT	CASSLEQANTGELFF
many	TRBV18	TRBJ2-1	TRBD2	TGTGCCAGCTCACCCACTCTTAGCGGGAGCTCCTACAATGAGCAGTTCTTC	CASSPTLSGSSYNEQFF
many	TRBV28	TRBJ2-3	TRBD2	TGTGCCAGCAGCCCCCGACTAGCGGGGTGGGATACGCAGTATTTT	CASSPRLAGWDTQYF
many	TRBV6-1	TRBJ1-1	NA	TGTGCCAGCAGCTTGGGACAGAACACTGAAGCTTTCTTT	CASSLGQNTEAFF
many	TRBV6-1	TRBJ1-3	TRBD1	TGTGCCAGCAGTAGCGGACAGGGCGGACGGGGAAACACCATATATTTT	CASSSGQGGRGNTIYF
many	TRBV4-2	TRBJ2-3	TRBD1	TGTGCCAGCAGCCAAGGGGACAGCGGTTCTGATACGCAGTATTTT	CASSQGDSGSDTQYF
NA	TRBV28	TRBJ2-7	TRBD1	TGTGCCAGCAGTTCCGCCGGGACAGGGGGTGACATACCTTTCTACGAGCAGTACTTC	CASSSAGTGGDIPFYEQYF
many	TRBV6-1	TRBJ2-3	TRBD2	TGTGCCAGCAGTCGCAGGACTAGCGGGGATTACACAGATACGCAGTATTTT	CASSRRTSGDYTDTQYF
many	TRBV12-3/TRBV12-4	TRBJ2-1	NA	TGTGCCAGCAGTTTTGTGGGACACCGCGAGCCCAACTACAATGAGCAGTTCTTC	CASSFVGHREPNYNEQFF
many	TRBV5-1	TRBJ2-7	NA	TGCGCCAGCAGCTTGAACGGGGAATCCTACGAGCAGTACTTC	CASSLNGESYEQYF
many	TRBV28	TRBJ2-1	TRBD2	TGTGCCAGCAGTCCCTATGCTAGCGGGGATAAGGATGAGCAGTTCTTC	CASSPYASGDKDEQFF
many	TRBV19	TRBJ2-6	NA	TGTGCCAGTAGTACGACAGTCTCTGGGGCCAACGTCCTGACTTTC	CASSTTVSGANVLTF
many	TRBV11-3	TRBJ1-6	NA	TGTGCCAGCAGCGCCTCCCTAGGGGGGGCGAGCTCCTATAATTCACCCCTCCACTTT	CASSASLGGASSYNSPLHF
NA	TRBV20-1	TRBJ2-1	NA	TGCAGCGCCACCGGACCACTCAATGAGCAGTTCTTC	CSATGPLNEQFF